Each of the 21 T cell receptor beta chains below was sequenced from the same sample in a study of blood T cell repertoires in COVID-19. Assay used: immunoSEQ multiplex PCR; TCRdb lists only in-frame clones, some missing. The sample lists roughly 250,000 clones, 70% to 90% occurring once. Sample: peripheral blood. These receptors were collected from a middle-aged man with acute or convalescent COVID-19.

The table lists this clone with a count of one. The V and J genes are TRBV5-1 and TRBJ1-5, with a possible D match to TRBD1 (6 bases). CDR1 and CDR2 (germline): SGHRS, YFSETQ. The CDR3 length is 16 residues. V was pared by 0 bases and J by 1 base, with 11 bases between. For the CDR3, the DNA is TGCGCCAGCAGCTTGGAGGGGGGGCTCAGCAATCAGCCCCAGCATTTT. Amino acid sequence: CASSLEGGLSNQPQHF.

The gene calls are TRBV9 and TRBJ1-2; 7 bases match TRBD1. Germline values: CDR1 SGDLS, CDR2 YYNGEE. The CDR3 is made up of 17 amino acids. Germline trimming cut 4 bases from V and 4 bases from J; bases unmatched to any gene: 16. CDR3 protein: CASSSRPPRQGSYGYTF. CDR3 nucleotides: TGTGCCAGCAGCTCACGACCACCACGACAGGGTAGCTATGGCTACACCTTC.

V and J are TRBV5-6 and TRBJ1-2; unclear D gene. Trimming cost V 4 bases and J 6 bases, with 16 bases left between them. Germline V gene sequence: CDR1 SGHDT, CDR2 YYEEEE. This CDR3 is built from 14 residues. The CDR3 spells CASSRDLGGDGYTF. CDR3 coding DNA: TGTGCCAGCAGCCGCGACTTAGGCGGGGATGGCTACACCTTC.

CDR3: CASRRTDRAGTEAFF. In DNA, the CDR3 is TGTGCCAGCAGGCGTACGGACAGGGCTGGCACTGAAGCTTTCTTT. The V gene is TRBV7-9, the J gene TRBJ1-1; 8 bases align to TRBD1. Trimming took 6 bases from V and 4 from J; bases not matched to a gene: 10. The CDR3 runs to 15 residues. The germline V gene has CDR1 SEHNR and CDR2 FQNEAQ (reference sequence).

The chain joins TRBV5-1 to TRBJ2-3, with 10 bases lining up with TRBD2. Germline V CDR1 and CDR2: SGHRS, YFSETQ. V shed 4 bases and J 2 bases; nucleotides not matched to a gene: 7. The CDR3 is made up of 16 amino acids. CDR3 DNA: TGCGCCAGCAGCCCACTTAGCGGGGGGACCACAGATACGCAGTATTTT. Its translation: CASSPLSGGTTDTQYF.

The J gene is TRBJ2-7, the V gene TRBV5-1; TRBD2 matches at 7 bases. There are 14 residues in the CDR3. Germline loops: CDR1 SGHRS, CDR2 YFSETQ. J gave up 6 bases and V 2 bases, and 8 bases lay outside the gene matches. Written as DNA, the CDR3 is TGCGCCAGCAGCTTACGCGGGGGTGACGGCGAGCAGTACTTC. It yields the protein CASSLRGGDGEQYF.

CDR3 protein: CASSHRDRATYF. CDR3 in DNA: TGTGCCAGCAGCCACAGGGACAGGGCCACGTACTTC. The J gene is TRBJ2-7, the V gene TRBV3-1 (or the pseudogene TRBV3-2); 9 bases match TRBD1. The CDR3 spans 12 residues. Germline V lookup: CDR1 LGHDT, CDR2 YNNKEL (reference sequence). After removal of 3 bases from V and 12 bases from J, the junction contained 6 bases not matched to a gene.

The V call is TRBV5-1, the J call TRBJ1-1; D remains ambiguous. Trimming took off 4 bases at V and 6 bases at J, with 22 bases between the two ends. The CDR3 is made up of 16 amino acids. Germline lookup yields CDR1 SGHRS and CDR2 YFSETQ. The CDR3 loop reads CASSPDPEGRVAEAFF. The CDR3 DNA reads TGCGCCAGCAGCCCCGACCCCGAAGGGAGAGTTGCTGAAGCTTTCTTT.

The CDR3 DNA reads TGTGCCAGCAGTTTGGGACAGACCTACGAGCAGTACTTC. As protein: CASSLGQTYEQYF. This sequence joins TRBV12-3 or TRBV12-4 and TRBJ2-7, with 7 nucleotides matching TRBD1. J was trimmed by 2 bases and V by 3 bases; bases with no gene match: 1. CDR3 length: 13 residues.

This chain joins TRBV6-5 and TRBJ1-5, with D possibly TRBD1 on 6 matching bases. Germline CDR1 and CDR2: MNHEY and SVGAGI. Trimming removed 7 bases from V and 5 bases from J, with 15 bases in between. The CDR3 runs 14 residues. CDR3 sequence (DNA): TGTGCCAGCACCAAACCAGGGGTAGATCAGCCCCAGCATTTT. Its translation: CASTKPGVDQPQHF.

The rearrangement uses TRBV7-3 and TRBJ1-1, with 9 bases aligning to TRBD1. CDR3 length equals 17 residues. V shed 5 bases and J 8 bases; nucleotides not matched to a gene: 18. Germline loops: CDR1 SGHTA, CDR2 FQGTGA. The CDR3 reads CASSLPGQGWALREAFF. The DNA for the CDR3 is TGTGCCAGCAGCCTCCCCGGACAGGGGTGGGCATTGAGGGAAGCTTTCTTT. Full variable domain (remainder filled in from reference TRBV7-3 and TRBJ1-1): GAGVSQTPSNKVTEKGKYVELRCDPISGHTALYWYRQSLGQGPEFLIYFQGTGAADDSGLPNDRFFAVRPEGSVSTLKIQRTERGDSAVYLCASSLPGQGWALREAFFGQGTRLTVV.

The V gene is TRBV20-1, the J gene TRBJ1-3; D is unresolved. Germline lookup yields CDR1 DFQATT and CDR2 SNEGSKA (reference sequence). The CDR3 is made up of 13 amino acids. V was pared by 3 bases and J by 3 bases, with 9 bases between. The CDR3 sequence: CSASSVVGNTIYF. DNA for the CDR3: TGCAGTGCTAGTTCAGTGGTTGGAAACACCATATATTTT.

CDR3 region: CASSRRGGINEKLFF. CDR3 DNA sequence: TGTGCCAGCAGCAGGCGGGGGGGGATTAATGAAAAACTGTTTTTT. The rearrangement links TRBV5-5 to TRBJ1-4; TRBD1 is a possible D gene (5 bases). The CDR3 loop spans 15 amino acids. V dropped 4 bases and J dropped 4 bases, with 14 bases sitting between them. The germline V gene has CDR1 SGHKS and CDR2 YYEKEE (reference sequence).

The J gene is TRBJ2-7, the V gene TRBV2; 8 nucleotides match TRBD2. The germline V gene encodes CDR1 SNHLY and CDR2 FYNNEI. The V segment lost 0 bases and the J segment 8 bases; nucleotides outside the gene matches: 6. This CDR3 is 14 amino acids long. CDR3 DNA: TGTGCCAGCAGTGAAGCTCTAAGCGGGGGTAAGCAGTACTTC. It translates to CASSEALSGGKQYF.

V and J are TRBV28 and TRBJ1-1; no clear D. The length of the CDR3 is 14 residues. Per germline, CDR1 MDHEN and CDR2 SYDVKM. Between the trimmed V and J ends, which lost 5 bases and 4 bases, there was a span of 14 bases. This CDR3 reads CASSTPGRVTEAFF. As DNA, the CDR3 is TGTGCCAGCAGTACACCCGGGAGAGTCACTGAAGCTTTCTTT.

V and J are TRBV25-1 and TRBJ2-5, with 9 positions matching TRBD2. The CDR3 is 14 amino acids. The V and J ends lost 5 bases and 1 base, in that order; junction bases with no gene match: 2. CDR1 is MGHDK and CDR2 is SYGVNS in the germline V gene. Here the CDR3 reads CASSRRGGQETQYF. CDR3 nucleotide sequence: TGTGCCAGCAGTAGGCGGGGGGGCCAAGAGACCCAGTACTTC.

The chain is built from TRBV24-1 and TRBJ2-2; D may be TRBD2 (5 bases). Trimming shortened V by 6 bases and J by 3 bases, and 16 bases separated the two germline ends. This CDR3 comprises 16 residues. Germline lookup yields CDR1 KGHDR and CDR2 SFDVKD. CDR3 DNA: TGTGCCACCAGTTCCGCCGCCAGCGGTTACACCGGGGAGCTGTTTTTT. It specifies CATSSAASGYTGELFF.

This clone was seen a few times. J is TRBJ1-1 and V is TRBV6-1, with 8 bases aligning to TRBD1. The germline V gene has CDR1 MNHNS and CDR2 SASEGT. Trimming at V came to 0 bases and at J to 1 base, leaving 7 bases not matched to a gene. CDR3 length: 17 amino acids. CDR3 nucleotide sequence: TGTGCCAGCAGTGAAGCAGCCTACAGGGGGGGGAACACTGAAGCTTTCTTT. Translated: CASSEAAYRGGNTEAFF.

CDR3 sequence: CAWSVYLVWTGPLAGGWNEQFF. In DNA form, the CDR3 reads TGTGCCTGGAGTGTATACCTGGTCTGGACGGGTCCTCTAGCGGGGGGTTGGAATGAGCAGTTCTTC. The chain joins TRBV30 to TRBJ2-1, with 11 bases matching TRBD2. Germline V lookup: CDR1 GTSNPN, CDR2 SVGIG (reference sequence). V was clipped by 0 bases and J by 7 bases; unmatched bases: 26. This CDR3 comprises 22 residues.

This clone was counted only a few times. V is TRBV10-3 and J is TRBJ1-1; no clear D gene. This CDR3 comprises 14 residues. The germline V and J ends were trimmed by 0 bases and 8 bases, with 13 bases remaining between them. Germline-derived CDR1 and CDR2 are ENHRY and SYGVKD. CDR3 sequence reads: CAISESFNHYEAFF. DNA for the CDR3: TGTGCCATCAGTGAGTCGTTTAATCACTACGAAGCTTTCTTT.

This clone was counted between two and nine times. This rearrangement joins TRBV6-1 to TRBJ2-7, with TRBD2 as a possible D gene (6 bases). The CDR3 consists of 15 residues. Trimming took 0 bases from V and 3 from J, leaving 12 bases between them. Looked up from germline, CDR1 is MNHNS and CDR2 is SASEGT. The CDR3 coding sequence is TGTGCCAGCAGTGAAGCGTTCGGGACTGTCTACGAGCAGTACTTC. Its protein product is CASSEAFGTVYEQYF.